The 26 T cell receptor beta chains reported below all come from one sample, sequenced in a study of shared clonotypes between healthy human individuals. Data came from immunoSEQ multiplex PCR; TCRdb stores just in-frame clones and leaves some out. The sample includes more than 550,000 clones, 72% of them seen just once. The sequenced sample was memory CD4+ T cells sorted from blood. The subset denotes: CD45RA-negative fraction. The origin of the receptors is a woman aged 25 to 39 in good health.

This clone was picked up a small number of times. CDR3 bases: TGTGCCTGGAGTGTACTCGGGAGCGAGCAGTTCTTC. Residues: CAWSVLGSEQFF. The chain combines TRBV30 with TRBJ2-1; tentative D call: TRBD2 (6 bases). Germline V gene lookup returns CDR1 GTSNPN and CDR2 SVGIG (reference sequence). The CDR3 has 12 residues. V was cut by 0 bases and J by 10 bases, with 10 bases left in between.

This clone was counted a few times. The chain joins TRBV21-1 to TRBJ1-1; TRBD1 reflects the table's D call only, with no check against the DNA. TRBV21-1 represents a pseudogene. The CDR3 is 16 residues long. CDR3 sequence (DNA): TGTGCCAGCCGGGGACAGGGAGGGGGTTCGGTCACTGAAGCTTTCTTT. It specifies CASRGQGGGSVTEAFF.

This clone was observed a handful of times. The chain uses TRBV7-8 and TRBJ2-5; D not certain. Trimming removed 5 bases at V and 4 bases at J, with 8 bases between. Germline lookup yields CDR1 SGHVS and CDR2 FQNEAQ. CDR3 size: 12 residues. The CDR3 is CASSPYRETQYF. The CDR3 coding sequence is TGTGCCAGCAGCCCCTATCGAGAGACCCAGTACTTC.

This rearrangement joins TRBV19 to TRBJ2-7, with D perhaps matching TRBD1 (6 bases). Germline V gene data show CDR1 as LNHDA and CDR2 as SQIVND (reference sequence). Trimming removed 6 bases from V and 2 bases from J, with 20 bases in between. The CDR3 is made up of 16 amino acids. DNA of the CDR3: TGTGCCAGTAGCCCCCTGGACAGCAGTACAACCTACGAGCAGTACTTC. Translated: CASSPLDSSTTYEQYF.

This sequence joins TRBV28 and TRBJ2-1; D tentatively fits TRBD1 or TRBD2 (5 bases each). This CDR3 contains 16 residues. V was cut by 5 bases and J by 7 bases, with 21 bases left in between. Germline V gives CDR1 MDHEN, CDR2 SYDVKM. The CDR3 nucleotides are TGTGCCAGCAGTCCAACCTGGGGCAGGAGGATAAATGAGCAGTTCTTC. This gives the protein CASSPTWGRRINEQFF.

This clone was counted at least ten times. Other DNA sequences in the same sample also yield this CDR3. The J gene is TRBJ2-7, the V gene TRBV19; D unresolved. V was cut by 1 base and J by 3 bases, with 7 bases left in between. The CDR3 length is 13 residues. The germline V gene has CDR1 LNHDA and CDR2 SQIVND (reference sequence). CDR3 in amino acids: CASSIADNYEQYF. CDR3 DNA: TGTGCCAGTAGTATAGCGGATAACTACGAGCAGTACTTC.

CDR3 nucleotide sequence: TGTGCCAGCAGACCAACCGGGACAGAACAAGAGACCCAGTACTTC. Amino acids: CASRPTGTEQETQYF. The rearrangement joins TRBV7-9 to TRBJ2-5, with 7 positions matching TRBD1. CDR1 and CDR2 from the germline V gene are SEHNR and FQNEAQ (reference sequence). The V gene end was trimmed by 6 bases and the J gene end by 2 bases; junction bases not matched to a gene: 9. The CDR3 contains 15 residues.

The chain is built from TRBV6-5 and TRBJ2-7, with 10 bases lining up with TRBD1. The germline CDR1 and CDR2 sequences are MNHEY and SVGAGI. This CDR3 comprises 12 residues. V was pared by 8 bases and J by 4 bases, with 2 bases of the junction left unmatched. CDR3 nucleotide sequence: TGTGCCAGCCGGACAGGGGGTTACGAGCAGTACTTC. Translated: CASRTGGYEQYF.

The chain is built from TRBV5-8 and TRBJ2-7; TRBD1 is a possible D gene (6 bases). The CDR3 runs to 14 residues. Trimming pared 2 bases from V and 6 bases from J, leaving 15 bases between. Germline CDR1 SGHTS, CDR2 YDEGEE. CDR3 loop: CASSFLVGAGEQYF. The CDR3 DNA reads as TGTGCCAGCAGCTTTTTGGTGGGGGCGGGCGAGCAGTACTTC.

The V call is TRBV6-1, the J call TRBJ1-4, with 7 bases fitting TRBD1. The germline gives CDR1 MNHNS, CDR2 SASEGT. Trimming cost V 9 bases and J 8 bases; bases outside gene matches: 12. The CDR3 extends over 14 amino acids. The CDR3 DNA reads as TGTGCCAGACACCTGACAGGGACGGAGGAAAAACTGTTTTTT. Translating gives CARHLTGTEEKLFF.

This sequence joins TRBV27 and TRBJ1-1; 12 bases fit TRBD1. The CDR3 has 14 residues. Trimming took 6 bases from V and 11 from J; bases not matched to a gene: 10. Germline CDR1 reads MNHEY; CDR2 reads SMNVEV (reference sequence). The CDR3, as DNA: TGTGCCAGCAGGGTTCCGGGACAGGGGGCGCGGGCTTTCTTT. It yields the protein CASRVPGQGARAFF.

This clone occurred a few times. The chain joins TRBV10-2 to TRBJ2-7, with 9 bases identical to TRBD1. The CDR3 length is 13 residues. Per germline, CDR1 WSHSY and CDR2 SAAADI. V lost 5 bases, J lost 3 bases, and 2 bases stayed unmatched. The CDR3, as DNA: TGCGCCAGCAGTCGACAGGGGGGCTACGAGCAGTACTTC. As protein: CASSRQGGYEQYF.

This sequence joins TRBV23-1 and TRBJ2-1; D might be TRBD1 (6 bases). TRBV23-1 is classed as an ORF, of uncertain function. V was cut by 4 bases and J by 4 bases, with 20 bases left in between. There are 17 residues in the CDR3. The CDR3 DNA follows: TGCGCCAGCAGTCGCATCAGGGGTGTCCGTAAATACAATGAGCAGTTCTTC. It yields the protein CASSRIRGVRKYNEQFF.

This chain connects TRBV19 to TRBJ1-5, with D uncertain. V was shortened by 4 bases and J by 1 base, with 14 bases between the two germline ends. Germline values: CDR1 LNHDA, CDR2 SQIVND (reference sequence). This CDR3 is built from 16 residues. The CDR3 nucleotides are TGTGCCAGTAGTACCCCAGTCCCGAGGAGCAATCAGCCCCAGCATTTT. Its translation is CASSTPVPRSNQPQHF.

This clone was counted only a few times. The chain combines TRBV7-9 with TRBJ2-1; D tentatively reads TRBD1 or TRBD2 (5 bases each). This CDR3 region has 14 residues. Per the germline V gene, CDR1 is SEHNR and CDR2 is FQNEAQ (reference sequence). Here the CDR3 DNA reads TGTGCAGGGGACCGAACTCGCTCCTACAATGAGCAGTTCTTC. Translation: CAGDRTRSYNEQFF.

Notes on this clone: The identical CDR3 is also encoded by other nucleotide sequences in the sample. The chain carries TRBV6-6 and TRBJ2-3, with TRBD1 matching over 7 bases. V dropped 6 bases and J dropped 1; count of bases not matched to a gene: 1. Germline lookup yields CDR1 MNHNY and CDR2 SVGAGI (reference sequence). This CDR3 is built from 13 residues. The CDR3, as DNA: TGTGCCAGCAGCGGGACAGGCACAGATACGCAGTATTTT. Residues: CASSGTGTDTQYF.

The chain recombines TRBV7-8 with TRBJ2-5; D is perhaps TRBD2 (6 bases). The V gene lost 4 bases and the J gene lost 3 bases, with 9 bases spanning the gap. This CDR3 comprises 13 residues. Per germline, CDR1 SGHVS and CDR2 FQNEAQ. CDR3 in amino acids: CASSSASEETQYF. In DNA form, the CDR3 reads TGTGCCAGCAGCTCCGCTAGCGAAGAGACCCAGTACTTC.

Only a few counts were recorded for this clone. The chain joins TRBV4-1 to TRBJ2-1; D uncertain. Germline V CDR1 and CDR2: MGHRA, YSYEKL. The V gene lost 0 bases and the J gene lost 6 bases, with 9 bases spanning the gap. CDR3 length: 14 amino acids. The CDR3, as DNA: TGCGCCAGCAGCCAAGAAAGGGCACTCAATGAGCAGTTCTTC. Residues: CASSQERALNEQFF.

As for this clone: This same CDR3 is encoded by further DNA sequences in the sample. The chain combines TRBV28 with TRBJ2-1; D possibly corresponds to TRBD1 (6 bases). V lost 8 bases to trimming and J lost 5 bases, with 13 bases between them. The CDR3 extends over 13 amino acids. Germline V gene data show CDR1 as MDHEN and CDR2 as SYDVKM. Here the CDR3 reads CASSRTVNNEQFF. The DNA of the CDR3 is TGTGCCAGCTCCCGGACAGTCAACAATGAGCAGTTCTTC.

V usage is TRBV2 and J usage is TRBJ1-5; no clear D gene. Germline V gene lookup returns CDR1 SNHLY and CDR2 FYNNEI. There are 13 residues in the CDR3. V dropped 6 bases and J dropped 0 bases, with 6 bases sitting between them. The CDR3 region has the DNA TGTGCCAGCAGAAGCTATAGCAATCAGCCCCAGCATTTT. Amino acid sequence: CASRSYSNQPQHF.

V and J are TRBV2 and TRBJ2-5, with 10 positions matching TRBD2. This CDR3 is built from 16 residues. V was pared by 2 bases and J by 2 bases, with 5 bases of the junction left unmatched. Germline CDR1 and CDR2: SNHLY and FYNNEI. For the CDR3, the DNA is TGTGCCAGCAGTGAACAGCCAGCGGGAGGGCAAGAGACCCAGTACTTC. Protein: CASSEQPAGGQETQYF.

The V call is TRBV15, the J call TRBJ2-5; D is possibly TRBD2 (6 bases). The CDR3 length is 15 residues. Germline V gives CDR1 LNHNV, CDR2 YYDKDF (reference sequence). Trimming stripped 4 bases from V and 4 bases from J, with 16 bases between. The CDR3 is CATSTPRWEAETQYF. CDR3 nucleotides: TGTGCCACCAGCACCCCTCGCTGGGAGGCAGAGACCCAGTACTTC. The variable domain in full, completed from reference TRBV15 and TRBJ2-5, reads DAMVIQNPRYQVTQFGKPVTLSCSQTLNHNVMYWYQQKSSQAPKLLFHYYDKDFNNEADTPDNFQSRRPNTSFCFLDIRSPGLGDTAMYLCATSTPRWEAETQYFGPGTRLLVL.

This clone was detected ten times or more. Other DNA sequences within the sample encode an identical CDR3. The V gene is TRBV7-2, the J gene TRBJ1-1; D possibly corresponds to TRBD1 (5 bases). The germline V gene encodes CDR1 SGHTA and CDR2 FQGNSA. V was clipped by 3 bases and J by 3 bases, with 8 bases between them. CDR3 length: 13 amino acids. CDR3 residues: CASSFQGDTEAFF. CDR3 sequence (DNA): TGTGCCAGCAGCTTTCAAGGGGACACTGAAGCTTTCTTT.

This clone was seen more than once but under ten times. This chain connects TRBV11-3 to TRBJ2-2; D is ambiguous. The CDR3 contains 15 residues. V was cut by 5 bases and J by 0 bases, with 10 bases left in between. CDR1 is SGHNT and CDR2 is YENEEA in the germline V gene. The CDR3 reads CASSALLSNTGELFF. CDR3 nucleotide sequence: TGTGCCAGCAGCGCACTACTCTCGAACACCGGGGAGCTGTTTTTT.

This chain uses TRBV7-9 with TRBJ2-7, with D possibly being TRBD1 (8 bases). Trimming left V 5 bases short and J 4 bases short, with 15 bases between. Germline-derived CDR1 and CDR2 are SEHNR and FQNEAQ (reference sequence). This CDR3 is 14 amino acids long. The CDR3 here is CASSPTGGAYEQYF. DNA of the CDR3: TGTGCCAGCAGCCCAACAGGGGGGGCTTACGAGCAGTACTTC.

The chain combines TRBV7-9 with TRBJ2-7, with TRBD1 identical over 8 bases. This CDR3 has 13 residues. CDR1 is SEHNR and CDR2 is FQNEAQ in the germline V gene (reference sequence). With V trimmed by 2 bases and J by 5 bases, 2 bases remained unmatched. The CDR3 DNA is TGTGCCAGCAGCTTAAACAGGGGGGACGAGCAGTACTTC. Translating it yields CASSLNRGDEQYF.